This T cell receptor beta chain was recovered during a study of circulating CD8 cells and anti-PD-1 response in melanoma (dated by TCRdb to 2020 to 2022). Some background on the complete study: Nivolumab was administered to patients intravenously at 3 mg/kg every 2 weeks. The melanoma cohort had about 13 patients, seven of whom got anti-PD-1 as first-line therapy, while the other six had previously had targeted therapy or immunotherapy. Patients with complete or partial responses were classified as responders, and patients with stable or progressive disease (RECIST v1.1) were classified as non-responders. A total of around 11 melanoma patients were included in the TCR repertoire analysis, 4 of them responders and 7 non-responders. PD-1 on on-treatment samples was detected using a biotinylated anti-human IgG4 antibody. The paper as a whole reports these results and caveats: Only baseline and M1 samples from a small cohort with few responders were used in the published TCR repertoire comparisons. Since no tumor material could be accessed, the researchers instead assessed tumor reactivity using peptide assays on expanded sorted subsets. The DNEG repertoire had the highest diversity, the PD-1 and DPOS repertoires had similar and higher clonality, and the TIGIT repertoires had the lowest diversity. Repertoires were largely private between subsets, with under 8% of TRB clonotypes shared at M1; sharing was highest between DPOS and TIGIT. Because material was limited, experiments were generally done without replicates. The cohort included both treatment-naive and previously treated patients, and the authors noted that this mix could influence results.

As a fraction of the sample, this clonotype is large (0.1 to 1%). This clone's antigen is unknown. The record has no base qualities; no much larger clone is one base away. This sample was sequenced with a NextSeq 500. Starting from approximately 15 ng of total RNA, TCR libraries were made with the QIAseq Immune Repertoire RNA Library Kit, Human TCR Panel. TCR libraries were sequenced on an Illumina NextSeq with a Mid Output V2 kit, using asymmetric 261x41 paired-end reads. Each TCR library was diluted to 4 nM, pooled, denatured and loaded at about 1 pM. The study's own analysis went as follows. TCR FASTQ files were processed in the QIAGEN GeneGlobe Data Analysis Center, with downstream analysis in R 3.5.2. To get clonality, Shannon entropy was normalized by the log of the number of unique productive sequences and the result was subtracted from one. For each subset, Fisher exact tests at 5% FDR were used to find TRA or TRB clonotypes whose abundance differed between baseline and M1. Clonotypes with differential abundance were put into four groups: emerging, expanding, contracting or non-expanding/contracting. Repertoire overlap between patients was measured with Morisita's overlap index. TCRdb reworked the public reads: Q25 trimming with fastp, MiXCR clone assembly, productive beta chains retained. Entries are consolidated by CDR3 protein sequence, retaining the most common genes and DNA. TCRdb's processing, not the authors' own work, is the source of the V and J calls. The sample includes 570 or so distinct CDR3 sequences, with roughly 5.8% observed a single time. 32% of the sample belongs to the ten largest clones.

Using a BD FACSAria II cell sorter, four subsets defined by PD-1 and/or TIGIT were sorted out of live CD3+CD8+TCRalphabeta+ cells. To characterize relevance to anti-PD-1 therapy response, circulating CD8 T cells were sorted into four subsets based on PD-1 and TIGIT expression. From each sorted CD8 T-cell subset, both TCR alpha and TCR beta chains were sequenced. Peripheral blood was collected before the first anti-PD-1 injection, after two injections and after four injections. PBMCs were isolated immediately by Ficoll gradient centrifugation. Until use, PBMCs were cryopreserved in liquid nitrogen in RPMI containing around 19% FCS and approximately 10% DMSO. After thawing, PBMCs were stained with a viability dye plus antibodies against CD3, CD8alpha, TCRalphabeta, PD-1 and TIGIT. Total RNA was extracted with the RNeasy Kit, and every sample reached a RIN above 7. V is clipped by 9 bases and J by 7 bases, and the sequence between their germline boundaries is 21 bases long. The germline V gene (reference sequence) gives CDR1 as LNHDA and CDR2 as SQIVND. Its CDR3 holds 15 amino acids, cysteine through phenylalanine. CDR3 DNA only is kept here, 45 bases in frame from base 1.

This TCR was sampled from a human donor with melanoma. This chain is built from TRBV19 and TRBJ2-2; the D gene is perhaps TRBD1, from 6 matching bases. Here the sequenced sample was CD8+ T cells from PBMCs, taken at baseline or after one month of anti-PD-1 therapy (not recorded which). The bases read TGTGCCAGCCGTCCCGGGACACTTGTTGGCGGGGAGCTGTTTTTT. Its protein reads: CASRPGTLVGGELFF.